This T cell receptor (beta chain) comes out of a study of T cell responses to AZD1222 COVID-19 vaccine. The study, taken as a whole, reports: After the peak T cell response, and only then, were repertoires sampled. Regions 160-218 and 743-854 held dominance among vaccine-associated CD4 TCRs, which spanned spike. Increased Spike-specific TCR breadth and depth were observed after two AZD1222 doses.

Trimming cost V 6 bases and J 3 bases; bases outside gene matches: 9. Germline V gene sequence: CDR1 MNHEY, CDR2 SVGEGT. CDR3 size: 15 residues. Profiling relied on immunoSEQ multiplex PCR, and the TCRdb table lists in-frame clones only, not all of them. Here the sample table reports 150,000 or so clones. Concerning this clone: Its cognate antigen is unknown.

The sample was peripheral blood. The V and J genes are TRBV6-2 or TRBV6-3 and TRBJ1-1, with 8 bases identical to TRBD1. The sequence came from an adult in good health. The CDR3, as DNA: TGTGCCAGCAGCGGACAGGGTTTAGGGGACACTGAAGCTTTCTTT. Protein: CASSGQGLGDTEAFF.